The 32 T cell receptor beta chains below all came from one sample that was sequenced in a study of blood T cells in healthy people across ages. It was with a sample-barcoded 5' primer and a J-beta primer mix that a second PCR of roughly 6 to 11 cycles was run. TCRdb analysed the 5' RACE reads with MiXCR anew, one entry per CDR3 protein. The table has around 780,000 distinct CDR3 sequences, about 26% seen once. This same sample was also taken into another study, of T cells of mothers and their children.

Sequencing was done on a sample of blood. These receptors originate from a boy younger than 18 in good health.

The rearrangement joins TRBV7-9 to TRBJ2-6, with D perhaps TRBD1 (6 bases). Germline lookup yields CDR1 SEHNR and CDR2 FQNEAQ (reference sequence). This CDR3 contains 16 residues. Trimming cost V 5 bases and J 2 bases, with 13 bases left between them. CDR3: CASSHGQITGANVLTF. The CDR3, as DNA: TGTGCCAGCAGCCATGGACAGATCACTGGGGCCAACGTCCTGACTTTC.

The genes are TRBV12-3 or TRBV12-4 and TRBJ2-5; D unresolved. CDR3 length: 13 amino acids. Trimming took 8 bases from V and 3 from J, leaving 13 bases between them. CDR3 sequence reads: CASGSDGEETQYF. CDR3 coding DNA: TGTGCCAGCGGAAGCGATGGAGAAGAGACCCAGTACTTC.

The V and J genes are TRBV2 and TRBJ2-7; D is unclear. CDR3 size: 14 residues. Germline assignment: CDR1 SNHLY and CDR2 FYNNEI. The V end lost 6 bases, the J end lost 4 bases, and 16 bases lay between the germline ends. In DNA form, the CDR3 reads TGTGCCAGCAGCGACGACCGGACCGGATACGAGCAGTACTTC. Its translation is CASSDDRTGYEQYF.

There are a few counts of this clonotype. The rearrangement uses TRBV12-3 or TRBV12-4 and TRBJ2-1; D unresolved. Deletions cut 7 bases from V and 8 bases from J, with 12 bases between. The length of the CDR3 is 12 residues. CDR3 sequence (DNA): TGTGCCAGCACCGGAGAACGGGATGAGCAGTTCTTC. Translated: CASTGERDEQFF.

This chain uses TRBV6-5 with TRBJ1-2; D not certain. V was trimmed by 7 bases and J by 4 bases, leaving 13 bases between them. The CDR3 contains 13 residues. Germline lookup yields CDR1 MNHEY and CDR2 SVGAGI. The CDR3 reads CASTASTSYGYTF. In DNA, the CDR3 is TGTGCCAGCACGGCAAGCACCTCCTATGGCTACACCTTC.

This clonotype occurred a few times. The chain combines TRBV11-2 with TRBJ2-7, with D possibly TRBD1 on 5 matching bases. This CDR3 region has 14 residues. The germline V gene has CDR1 SGHAT and CDR2 FQNNGV. V lost 0 bases, J lost 7 bases, and 13 bases lay in between. CDR3 DNA: TGTGCCAGCAGCTTAGAAAGGACATCTCGAGAGCAGTACTTC. Translation: CASSLERTSREQYF.

The chain couples TRBV11-2 to TRBJ2-1; TRBD1 might be the D (5 bases). CDR3 length: 15 residues. Per germline, CDR1 SGHAT and CDR2 FQNNGV. Between the trimmed V and J ends, which lost 6 bases and 2 bases, there was a span of 14 bases. CDR3 region: CASSFSRVTYNEQFF. The DNA of the CDR3 is TGTGCCAGCAGTTTTAGCAGGGTTACCTACAATGAGCAGTTCTTC.

This clonotype has a handful of counts. The J gene is TRBJ2-5, the V gene TRBV12-3 or TRBV12-4; D is unclear. The CDR3 spans 13 residues. Trimming left V 3 bases short and J 4 bases short, with 9 bases between. The CDR3 DNA follows: TGTGCCAGCAGTTTTCCCCCCTTAGAGACCCAGTACTTC. It is translated as CASSFPPLETQYF.

The V call is TRBV20-1, the J call TRBJ2-3, with a weak D call TRBD1 (5 bases). From germline, CDR1 is DFQATT and CDR2 SNEGSKA (reference sequence). The CDR3 consists of 13 residues. The V end was cut by 6 bases, the J end by 2 bases, with 12 bases between. CDR3 sequence reads: CSAPTATTDTQYF. CDR3 bases: TGCAGTGCCCCGACAGCAACCACAGATACGCAGTATTTT.

The chain employs TRBV4-1 and TRBJ2-7; the D gene is possibly TRBD1 (5 bases). The CDR3 covers 15 residues. The germline gives CDR1 MGHRA, CDR2 YSYEKL. Trimming cost V 0 bases and J 4 bases, with 13 bases left between them. The CDR3 here is CASSQEWQGLYEQYF. The CDR3 nucleotides read TGCGCCAGCAGCCAAGAGTGGCAGGGTCTTTACGAGCAGTACTTC.

The chain recombines TRBV12-3 or TRBV12-4 with TRBJ2-5, with TRBD2 matching 8 bases. V shed 4 bases and J 2 bases; nucleotides not matched to a gene: 9. This CDR3 has 16 amino acids. The CDR3: CASSSTLSGAQETQYF. CDR3 DNA: TGTGCCAGCAGTTCCACCCTTAGCGGGGCACAAGAGACCCAGTACTTC.

This clonotype was detected once. The J gene is TRBJ1-2, the V gene TRBV20-1; D unresolved. The CDR3 length is 14 residues. Between the trimmed V and J ends, which lost 0 bases and 2 bases, there was a span of 10 bases. CDR1 is DFQATT and CDR2 is SNEGSKA in the germline V gene (reference sequence). CDR3: CSARDRRGNYGYTF. The CDR3 DNA is TGCAGTGCTAGAGATCGTAGAGGGAACTATGGCTACACCTTC.

This clonotype was found a few times. This chain joins TRBV6-5 and TRBJ2-5; tentatively, D is TRBD1 (5 bases). CDR1 MNHEY and CDR2 SVGAGI come from the germline V gene. V was pared by 5 bases and J by 11 bases, with 15 bases between. The CDR3 has 12 residues. The CDR3 region is CASSRGIGVQYF. Here the CDR3 DNA reads TGTGCCAGCAGTAGGGGAATTGGGGTGCAGTACTTC.

The rearrangement joins TRBV12-3 or TRBV12-4 to TRBJ2-5; the D gene could be TRBD1 or TRBD2 (5 bases each). V was trimmed by 1 base and J by 5 bases, leaving 11 bases between them. There are 14 residues in the CDR3. CDR3 sequence reads: CASSLEGKRETQYF. The CDR3, as DNA: TGTGCCAGCAGTTTAGAGGGGAAGCGGGAGACCCAGTACTTC.

CDR3 in DNA: TGTGCCAGCAGTCCACAGGGGGCTCGGGAAAAACTGTTTTTT. This encodes CASSPQGAREKLFF. The chain links TRBV7-9 to TRBJ1-4; 9 nucleotides line up with TRBD1. Trimming removed 6 bases from V and 8 bases from J; junction bases left unmatched: 7. This CDR3 spans 14 amino acids. The germline V gene has CDR1 SEHNR and CDR2 FQNEAQ (reference sequence).

This clonotype was observed a handful of times. The chain has TRBV5-1 and TRBJ1-5; 8 bases are a match to TRBD1. V lost 4 bases, J lost 0 bases, and 6 bases stayed unmatched. CDR3 size: 16 residues. The germline CDR1 and CDR2 sequences are SGHRS and YFSETQ. CDR3 coding DNA: TGCGCCAGCAGCCTGGGGACAGGTTCTAGCAATCAGCCCCAGCATTTT. Translated, it gives CASSLGTGSSNQPQHF.

The rearrangement uses TRBV21-1 and TRBJ2-5. TRBV21-1 is a pseudogene locus. The CDR3 loop spans 14 amino acids. The CDR3 DNA reads TGTGCCAGCAGCAAAGCGGACGGGCAAGAGACCCAGTACTTC. Translating gives CASSKADGQETQYF.

This clonotype was seen only a few times. The rearrangement links TRBV13 to TRBJ1-2, with unresolved D. CDR1 is PRHDT, CDR2 FYEKMQ, per germline (reference sequence). Trimming pared 1 base from V and 8 bases from J, leaving 8 bases between. CDR3 length: 12 residues. The CDR3 coding sequence is TGTGCCAGCAGCTTAGATCAGGACGGCTACACCTTC. It yields the protein CASSLDQDGYTF.

The gene calls are TRBV28 and TRBJ2-7, with D tentatively TRBD2 (5 bases). This CDR3 is built from 15 residues. Germline CDR1 and CDR2: MDHEN and SYDVKM. V lost 7 bases, J lost 0 bases, and 16 bases lay in between. For the CDR3, the DNA is TGTGCCAGCAAAGACGGCGGGCGCCGCTCCTACGAGCAGTACTTC. This gives the protein CASKDGGRRSYEQYF. Full variable domain (outside the CDR3, taken from reference TRBV28 and TRBJ2-7): DVKVTQSSRYLVKRTGEKVFLECVQDMDHENMFWYRQDPGLGLRLIYFSYDVKMKEKGDIPEGYSVSREKKERFSLILESASTNQTSMYLCASKDGGRRSYEQYFGPGTRLTVT.

The chain has TRBV7-2 and TRBJ2-1, with a weak D call TRBD2 (5 bases). The CDR3 has 15 residues. Looked up from germline, CDR1 is SGHTA and CDR2 is FQGNSA. With 9 bases removed from V and 4 bases from J, the gap between germline ends came to 19 bases. The CDR3 region has the DNA TGTGCCAGTAGCGTTCTAAGCGCCCCATACAATGAGCAGTTCTTC. Translating it yields CASSVLSAPYNEQFF.

The table lists this clonotype with a few counts. The chain joins TRBV5-5 to TRBJ2-5; 8 nucleotides match TRBD2. Germline CDR1 SGHKS, CDR2 YYEKEE (reference sequence). The CDR3 covers 16 residues. Trimming removed 3 bases from V and 2 bases from J; junction bases left unmatched: 9. The CDR3 here is CASSWTPSGGQETQYF. The CDR3, as DNA: TGTGCCAGCAGCTGGACCCCCAGCGGGGGACAAGAGACCCAGTACTTC.

This clonotype was seen a few times. J is TRBJ2-4 and V is TRBV6-5; TRBD1 matches at 9 bases. Trimming cost V 2 bases and J 7 bases; bases outside gene matches: 0. Per germline, CDR1 MNHEY and CDR2 SVGAGI. This CDR3 contains 13 residues. DNA for the CDR3: TGTGCCAGCAGTTACGGACAGGGGAACATTCAGTACTTC. This gives the protein CASSYGQGNIQYF.

V gene TRBV29-1 combines with J gene TRBJ1-2, with D possibly TRBD1 on 5 matching bases. The CDR3 totals 13 residues. The germline V gene has CDR1 SQVTM and CDR2 ANQGSEA. V dropped 2 bases and J dropped 7 bases, with 14 bases sitting between them. CDR3 loop: CSVEHGARGGYTF. Here the CDR3 DNA reads TGCAGCGTTGAACACGGGGCCCGGGGTGGCTACACCTTC.

In its sample, this clonotype was seen a few times. The chain uses TRBV6-5 and TRBJ1-5; D is perhaps TRBD1 (5 bases). The CDR3 consists of 13 residues. In germline, CDR1 is MNHEY, CDR2 SVGAGI. Trimming cost V 10 bases and J 7 bases, with 17 bases left between them. Here the CDR3 DNA reads TGTGCCACCAGGGTGGCCGAATCACAGCCCCAGCATTTT. It is translated as CATRVAESQPQHF.

The chain recombines TRBV5-4 with TRBJ2-3; 10 nucleotides agree with TRBD2. The CDR3 is 15 amino acids. CDR1 and CDR2 (germline): SGHNT, YYREEE (reference sequence). The J segment lost 7 bases and the V segment lost 4 bases, leaving 9 bases of the junction unmatched. CDR3 nucleotide sequence: TGTGCCAGCAGCCAAGCGGGGGGGCCTGTGAATACGCAGTATTTT. Its translation is CASSQAGGPVNTQYF.

This clonotype turned up a few times. V and J are TRBV7-9 and TRBJ1-4, with D tentatively TRBD1 (5 bases). Germline V gene sequence: CDR1 SEHNR, CDR2 FQNEAQ (reference sequence). Trimming cost V 1 base and J 5 bases, with 8 bases left between them. This CDR3 contains 14 residues. The CDR3 spells CASSLGDGNEKLFF. CDR3 nucleotide sequence: TGTGCCAGCAGCTTAGGGGACGGGAATGAAAAACTGTTTTTT.

This clonotype has just one count. The chain employs TRBV29-1 and TRBJ2-4; maybe TRBD1 (6 bases). Trimming left V 0 bases short and J 6 bases short, with 12 bases between. CDR3 length equals 14 residues. Germline CDR1 reads SQVTM; CDR2 reads ANQGSEA. Here the CDR3 DNA reads TGCAGCGTTGAAGATCGGAGAGGGGGAAACATTCAGTACTTC. Amino acids: CSVEDRRGGNIQYF.

The gene calls are TRBV20-1 and TRBJ2-7; TRBD2 agrees at 15 bases. The V and J ends lost 4 bases and 3 bases, in that order; junction bases with no gene match: 7. CDR3 length equals 16 residues. Germline assignment: CDR1 DFQATT and CDR2 SNEGSKA (reference sequence). This CDR3 reads CSAIPGLAGGRYEQYF. In DNA form, the CDR3 reads TGCAGTGCTATTCCGGGACTAGCGGGGGGTCGCTACGAGCAGTACTTC.

The chain uses TRBV7-2 and TRBJ2-5; no firm D call. V was trimmed by 1 base and J by 9 bases, leaving 9 bases between them. Germline assignment: CDR1 SGHTA and CDR2 FQGNSA. The CDR3 covers 12 residues. CDR3 region: CASSLVWTAQYF. CDR3 bases: TGTGCCAGCAGCTTAGTCTGGACGGCCCAGTACTTC.

The chain combines TRBV10-2 with TRBJ2-1; perhaps TRBD2 as D (6 bases). V lost 6 bases and J lost 6, with 12 bases in between. CDR3 length: 13 residues. Germline CDR1 and CDR2: WSHSY and SAAADI. The DNA of the CDR3 is TGCGCCAGCAGGGGGACTTCCACCAATGAGCAGTTCTTC. Its translation: CASRGTSTNEQFF.

Of note for this clonotype: This is likely a read error, given that the CDR3 carries no conserved phenylalanine or tryptophan at its end. The chain has TRBV12-3 or TRBV12-4 and TRBJ1-1; a possible D gene is TRBD1 (6 bases). V was cut by 3 bases and J by 4 bases, with 9 bases left in between. The CDR3 consists of 13 residues. The CDR3 DNA follows: TGTGCCAGCAGTTTTTGGGGGGCCACTGAAGCTTTCCTT. This sequence encodes CASSFWGATEAFL.

This clonotype was counted between two and nine times. Relative to the germline gene, one junction end is altered; a read error may explain this. This chain uses TRBV7-7 with TRBJ2-5, with TRBD1 matching over 11 bases. CDR3 length: 17 amino acids. Germline V gives CDR1 SSHAT, CDR2 FNYEAQ (reference sequence). CDR3 bases: TGTGCTAGCAGCCCACCGGCGGGGGGGACAGGGGGAAAGACCCAGTACTTC. Its protein product is CASSPPAGGTGGKTQYF. Combining the CDR3 with reference TRBV7-7 and TRBJ2-5 gives the whole variable domain GAGVSQSPRYKVTKRGQDVTLRCDPISSHATLYWYQQALGQGPEFLTYFNYEAQPDKSGLPSDRFSAERPEGSISTLTIQRTEQRDSAMYRCASSPPAGGTGGKTQYFGPGTRLLVL.